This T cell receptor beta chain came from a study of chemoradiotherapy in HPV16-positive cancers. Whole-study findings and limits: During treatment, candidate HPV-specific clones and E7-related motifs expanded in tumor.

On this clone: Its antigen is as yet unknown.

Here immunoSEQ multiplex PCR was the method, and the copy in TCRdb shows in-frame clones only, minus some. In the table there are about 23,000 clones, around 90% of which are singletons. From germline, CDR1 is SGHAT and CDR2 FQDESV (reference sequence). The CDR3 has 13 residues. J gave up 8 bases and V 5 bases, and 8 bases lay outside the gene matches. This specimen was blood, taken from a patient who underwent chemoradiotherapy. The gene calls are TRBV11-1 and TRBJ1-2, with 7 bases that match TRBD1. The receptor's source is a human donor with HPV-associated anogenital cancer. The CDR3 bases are TGTGCCAGCAGCCTACCCAACAGGGGCGGCTACACCTTC. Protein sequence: CASSLPNRGGYTF.